This TCR beta chain was captured by sequencing in a study of CD8+CD57+ T cells in acquired aplastic anemia. Overall study: On average, sorted CD4+ and CD8+ cells gave roughly 3 ug of DNA.

TCR beta VDJ and CDR3 profiles were obtained from a genomic DNA template. Each CDR3 protein gets one entry after TCRdb re-called the reads with MiXCR. The sample carries 260,000 or so distinct CDR3 sequences, 65% to 90% recorded once. Germline V gene sequence: CDR1 SGDLS, CDR2 YYNGEE. CDR3 length equals 15 residues. Trimming cost V 4 bases and J 12 bases, with 25 bases left between them. It was patients with CD8+CD57+ cell expansion by flow cytometry who were chosen for sequencing. What was sequenced was sorted CD4+, CD8+, or CD8+CD57+ T cells (not recorded which) from PBMCs. The source of this sequence is a human donor with aplastic anemia. This chain links TRBV9 with TRBJ1-1, with D unclear. The CDR3, as DNA: TGTGCCAGCAGCACTGTTAACACCGGGGAGCTGTTATCTTTCTTT. Translation gives CASSTVNTGELLSFF.